Sequencing of this T cell receptor beta chain was carried out in a study of radiotherapy plus CTLA-4 blockade in lung cancer. Overall study context: Disease control reached around 30%, with objective responses in 15% to 20%.

Lung cancer patients with chemo-refractory metastatic non-small-cell disease were given focal radiation plus CTLA-4 blockade with ipilimumab. The repertoire was sequenced with immunoSEQ multiplex PCR; TCRdb's copy has only in-frame clones and lacks some. The table records around 82,000 clones, around 90% of them present only once. Trimming shortened V by 0 bases and J by 7 bases, and 16 bases separated the two germline ends. The CDR3 totals 15 residues. Germline CDR1 is LGHNA and CDR2 is YSLEER. This sequence was found in a human donor with non-small cell lung cancer that progressed on radiotherapy plus ipilimumab. The rearrangement uses TRBV4-3 and TRBJ2-7, with a tentative D call TRBD2 (6 bases). The sample was peripheral blood, taken from a patient treated with radiotherapy plus ipilimumab. This CDR3 reads CASSQEPGGGIEQYF. CDR3 nucleotides: TGCGCCAGCAGCCAAGAACCCGGTGGCGGGATAGAGCAGTACTTC.